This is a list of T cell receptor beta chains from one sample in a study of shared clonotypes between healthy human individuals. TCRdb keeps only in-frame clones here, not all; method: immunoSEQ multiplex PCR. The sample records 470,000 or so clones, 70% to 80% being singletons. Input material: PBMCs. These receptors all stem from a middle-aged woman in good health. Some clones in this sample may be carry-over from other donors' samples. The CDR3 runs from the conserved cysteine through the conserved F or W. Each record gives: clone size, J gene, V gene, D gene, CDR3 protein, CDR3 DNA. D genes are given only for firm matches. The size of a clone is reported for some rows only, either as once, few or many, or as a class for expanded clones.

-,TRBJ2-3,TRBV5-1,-,CASSLKQPPSTDTQYF,TGCGCCAGCAGCCTTAAACAGCCTCCTAGCACAGATACGCAGTATTTT
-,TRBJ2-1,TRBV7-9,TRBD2,CALGAGGSISYNEQFF,TGTGCCCTTGGGGCGGGAGGGTCCATCTCCTACAATGAGCAGTTCTTC
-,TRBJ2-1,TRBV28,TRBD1,CASSFPSGGSSYNEQFF,TGTGCCAGCAGTTTTCCTTCAGGGGGAAGCTCCTACAATGAGCAGTTCTTC
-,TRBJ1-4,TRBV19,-,CASSMTGTFLERNEKLFF,TGTGCCAGTAGTATGACAGGAACGTTTCTCGAACGGAATGAAAAACTGTTTTTT
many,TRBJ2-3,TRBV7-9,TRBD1,CAGSPGQGGDTQYF,TGTGCCGGATCTCCGGGACAGGGGGGGGATACGCAGTATTTT
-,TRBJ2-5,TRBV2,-,CASSLGRETQYF,TGTGCCAGCAGCCTAGGGCGGGAGACCCAGTACTTC
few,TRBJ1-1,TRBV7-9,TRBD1,CASSSGQGNTEAFF,TGTGCCAGCAGCTCCGGACAGGGGAATACTGAAGCTTTCTTT
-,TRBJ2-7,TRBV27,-,CASSWGQGTRIYEQYF,TGTGCCAGCAGCTGGGGCCAGGGGACACGAATTTACGAGCAGTACTTC
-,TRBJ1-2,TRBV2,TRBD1,CASRAKTGEYYGYTF,TGTGCCAGCAGGGCCAAGACAGGGGAGTACTATGGCTACACCTTC
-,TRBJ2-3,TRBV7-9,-,CASKAADTQYF,TGTGCCAGCAAAGCGGCAGATACGCAGTATTTT
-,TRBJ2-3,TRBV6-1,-,CASREGGDTQYF,TGTGCCAGCAGGGAAGGGGGTGATACGCAGTATTTT
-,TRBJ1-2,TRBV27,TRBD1,CASSLGIQGYYGYTF,TGTGCCAGCAGTTTAGGCATACAGGGGTACTATGGCTACACCTTC
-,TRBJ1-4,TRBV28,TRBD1,CASSRTGGGDEKLFF,TGTGCCAGCAGTCGGACAGGGGGCGGGGATGAAAAACTGTTTTTT
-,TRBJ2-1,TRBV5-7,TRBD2,CASSRELAGYNEQFF,TGTGCCAGCAGCCGGGAACTAGCGGGGTACAATGAGCAGTTCTTC
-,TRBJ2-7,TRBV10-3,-,CAISESGFSSYEQYF,TGTGCCATCAGTGAGTCGGGGTTCAGCTCCTACGAGCAGTACTTC
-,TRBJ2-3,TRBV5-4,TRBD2,CASSLKTSGGTDTQYF,TGTGCCAGCAGCTTAAAGACTAGCGGAGGCACAGATACGCAGTATTTT
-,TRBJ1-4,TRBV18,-,CASSPRSQGGFEKLFF,TGTGCCAGCTCACCGCGTTCTCAGGGAGGCTTCGAAAAACTGTTTTTT
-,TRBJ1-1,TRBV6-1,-,CATQVSGMNTEAFF,TGTGCCACCCAGGTATCTGGGATGAACACTGAAGCTTTCTTT
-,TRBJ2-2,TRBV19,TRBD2,CASSGTSGRRGSGELFF,TGTGCCAGTAGTGGGACTAGCGGGAGAAGGGGCTCCGGGGAGCTGTTTTTT
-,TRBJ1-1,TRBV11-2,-,CASSLRARTDENTEAFF,TGTGCCAGCAGCTTAAGGGCCAGGACGGACGAGAACACTGAAGCTTTCTTT
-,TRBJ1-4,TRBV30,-,CAWSRDGANEKLFF,TGTGCCTGGTCGCGGGACGGAGCTAATGAAAAACTGTTTTTT
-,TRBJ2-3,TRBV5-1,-,CASSLALAGNADTQYF,TGCGCCAGCAGCTTGGCCTTGGCGGGTAACGCAGATACGCAGTATTTT
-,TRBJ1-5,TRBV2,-,CASSEDNQPQHF,TGTGCCAGCAGTGAAGACAATCAGCCCCAGCATTTT
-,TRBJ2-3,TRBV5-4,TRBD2,CASSLSGTSTDTQYF,TGTGCCAGCAGCTTAAGCGGGACTAGCACAGATACGCAGTATTTT
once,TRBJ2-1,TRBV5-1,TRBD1,CASSPGQGSYNEQFF,TGCGCCAGCAGCCCCGGACAGGGGAGCTACAATGAGCAGTTCTTC
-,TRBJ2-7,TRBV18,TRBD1,CASSPQGTGGTSEQYF,TGTGCCAGCTCCCCACAAGGGACAGGGGGGACTAGCGAGCAGTACTTC
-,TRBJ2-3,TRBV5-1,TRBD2,CASAAGTSGTDTQYF,TGCGCCAGCGCCGCGGGAACTAGCGGCACAGATACGCAGTATTTT
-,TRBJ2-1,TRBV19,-,CASSISYRTNEQFF,TGTGCCAGTAGTATTAGTTACAGGACCAATGAGCAGTTCTTC
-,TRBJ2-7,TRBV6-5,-,CASSQQYEQYF,TGTGCCAGCAGTCAACAATACGAGCAGTACTTC
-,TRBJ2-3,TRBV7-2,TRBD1,CASSLRPTGGGGTDTQYF,TGTGCCAGCAGTTTAAGGCCGACAGGGGGAGGGGGCACAGATACGCAGTATTTT
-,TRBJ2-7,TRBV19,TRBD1,CASRGDREVDEQYF,TGTGCCAGTAGGGGGGACAGGGAGGTGGACGAGCAGTACTTC
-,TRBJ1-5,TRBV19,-,CASAAPPGVNYGTQPQHF,TGTGCCTCCGCAGCCCCACCGGGAGTCAATTATGGGACTCAGCCCCAGCATTTT
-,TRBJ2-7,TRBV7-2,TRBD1,CASSTRQGAYEQYF,TGTGCCAGCAGCACTAGACAGGGGGCCTACGAGCAGTACTTC
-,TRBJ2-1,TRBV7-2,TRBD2,CASSLGTSGSYEQFF,TGTGCCAGCAGCTTAGGTACTAGCGGGAGCTATGAGCAGTTCTTC
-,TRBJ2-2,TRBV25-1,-,CASSESVGRGNTGELFF,TGTGCCAGCAGTGAATCGGTCGGGAGAGGGAACACCGGGGAGCTGTTTTTT
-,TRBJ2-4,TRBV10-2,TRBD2,CASSELAGLAKNIQYF,TGCGCCAGCAGTGAGCTAGCGGGGCTAGCCAAAAACATTCAGTACTTC
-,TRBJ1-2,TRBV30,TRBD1,CAWSRGPNYGYTF,TGTGCCTGGAGTAGGGGGCCTAACTATGGCTACACCTTC
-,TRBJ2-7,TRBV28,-,CASSLGYEQYF,TGTGCCAGCAGTCTGGGGTACGAGCAGTACTTC
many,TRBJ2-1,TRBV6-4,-,CASSEKDGLNEQFF,TGTGCCAGCAGTGAGAAGGACGGCCTCAATGAGCAGTTCTTC
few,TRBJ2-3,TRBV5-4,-,CASSLDPRPTDTQYF,TGTGCCAGCAGCTTGGACCCGAGGCCCACAGATACGCAGTATTTT
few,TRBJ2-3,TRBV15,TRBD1,CATSRIPPGQGLDTQYF,TGTGCCACCAGCAGGATACCGCCGGGACAGGGGTTAGATACGCAGTATTTT
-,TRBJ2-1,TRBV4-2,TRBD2,CASSQASGEYNEQFF,TGTGCCAGCAGCCAAGCTAGCGGGGAGTACAATGAGCAGTTCTTC
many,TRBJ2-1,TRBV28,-,CASTQQANPNEQFF,TGTGCCAGCACCCAACAGGCTAACCCTAATGAGCAGTTCTTC
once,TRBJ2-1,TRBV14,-,CASSRNPPGLFVDEQFF,TGTGCCAGCAGCCGGAACCCTCCGGGACTTTTTGTGGATGAGCAGTTCTTC
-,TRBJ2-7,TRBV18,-,CASSPQDINEQYF,TGTGCCAGCTCACCCCAGGACATTAACGAGCAGTACTTC
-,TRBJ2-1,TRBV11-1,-,CASRPGLPNEQFF,TGTGCCAGCAGACCCGGCCTACCCAATGAGCAGTTCTTC
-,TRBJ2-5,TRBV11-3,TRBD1,CASSIRTGGIETQYF,TGTGCCAGCAGCATAAGGACAGGGGGCATCGAGACCCAGTACTTC
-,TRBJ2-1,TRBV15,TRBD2,CATSRDAASGAYNEQFF,TGTGCCACCAGCAGAGATGCGGCTAGCGGAGCTTACAATGAGCAGTTCTTC
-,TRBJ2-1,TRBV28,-,CASSPGGWAPGIGEQFF,TGTGCCAGCAGCCCCGGAGGATGGGCACCGGGGATAGGTGAGCAGTTCTTC
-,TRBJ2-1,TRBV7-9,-,CASSLTMSRWVTRDEQFF,TGTGCCAGCAGCTTGACCATGAGTAGATGGGTTACCAGGGATGAGCAGTTCTTC
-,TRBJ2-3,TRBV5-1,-,CASSEDSTDTQYF,TGCGCCAGCAGCGAAGACAGCACAGATACGCAGTATTTT
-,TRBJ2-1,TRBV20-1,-,CSAGLTYEQFF,TGCAGTGCGGGGCTGACTTATGAGCAGTTCTTC
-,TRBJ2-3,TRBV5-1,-,CASSASARTDTQYF,TGCGCCAGCAGCGCCTCCGCCAGAACAGATACGCAGTATTTT
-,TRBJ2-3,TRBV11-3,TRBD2,CASSVGLAQSTDTQYF,TGTGCCAGCAGCGTTGGACTAGCACAGAGCACAGATACGCAGTATTTT
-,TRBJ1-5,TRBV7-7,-,CASSPLRQGHSNQPQHF,TGTGCTAGCAGCCCCCTCCGGCAGGGTCATAGCAATCAGCCCCAGCATTTT
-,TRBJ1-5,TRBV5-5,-,CASSLEGSDGQPQHF,TGTGCCAGCAGCTTGGAGGGGTCGGACGGTCAGCCCCAGCATTTT
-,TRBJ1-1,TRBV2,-,CASSVLGMNTEAFF,TGTGCCAGCAGTGTACTGGGGATGAACACTGAAGCTTTCTTT